A single sample gave rise to the 8 T cell receptor beta chains below, sequenced in a study of cytomegalovirus exposure and HLA in healthy donors. PCR amplification relied on 60 Vbeta primers (plus 13 Jbeta primers). The repertoire was sequenced with immunoSEQ multiplex PCR; TCRdb's copy has only in-frame clones and lacks some. The sample has 150,000 or so clones; roughly 70% are singletons. Sample: PBMCs. The receptors come from a male donor in good health and CMV-seronegative.

The rearrangement uses TRBV18 and TRBJ2-1; 7 bases match TRBD2. The CDR3 consists of 16 residues. The J segment lost 5 bases and the V segment lost 1 base, leaving 8 bases of the junction unmatched. The V gene's germline CDR1 is KGHSH and CDR2 LQKENI. The CDR3 bases are TGTGCCAGCTCACCACGGGCGGGACTAACAAACAATGAGCAGTTCTTC. Amino acids: CASSPRAGLTNNEQFF.

The V and J genes are TRBV5-8 and TRBJ2-7; 10 nucleotides match TRBD1. The CDR3 runs to 14 residues. With V trimmed by 2 bases and J by 4 bases, 3 bases remained unmatched. Per germline, CDR1 SGHTS and CDR2 YDEGEE. The CDR3 here is CASSFGQGGYEQYF. In DNA, the CDR3 is TGTGCCAGCAGCTTCGGACAGGGGGGGTACGAGCAGTACTTC.

This sequence joins TRBV7-9 and TRBJ1-4; D might be TRBD1 (6 bases). From germline, CDR1 is SEHNR and CDR2 FQNEAQ (reference sequence). Trimming stripped 1 base from V and 13 bases from J, with 7 bases between. The CDR3 extends over 11 amino acids. CDR3 region: CASSLEGGLFF. DNA of the CDR3: TGTGCCAGCAGCTTAGAAGGGGGACTGTTTTTT. Looking up the rest from reference TRBV7-9 and TRBJ1-4 gives the full variable domain: DTGVSQNPRHKITKRGQNVTFRCDPISEHNRLYWYRQTLGQGPEFLTYFQNEAQLEKSRLLSDRFSAERPKGSFSTLEIQRTEQGDSAMYLCASSLEGGLFFGSGTQLSVL.

The V call is TRBV2, the J call TRBJ1-4; D uncertain. Germline V gene data show CDR1 as SNHLY and CDR2 as FYNNEI. The germline V and J ends were trimmed by 0 bases and 5 bases, with 13 bases remaining between them. CDR3 size: 16 residues. The CDR3 loop is CASSEADRGGNEKLFF. Written as DNA, the CDR3 is TGTGCCAGCAGTGAAGCGGACCGAGGAGGGAATGAAAAACTGTTTTTT.

The rearrangement uses TRBV7-2 and TRBJ2-5; tentative D call: TRBD1 (6 bases). The better agreement between TRBJ2-7 and the DNA end casts doubt on the J call. Germline CDR1 SGHTA, CDR2 FQGNSA. This CDR3 spans 15 amino acids. The CDR3 region is CASSLEGVASYEQYF. The DNA of the CDR3 is TGTGCCAGCAGCTTAGAGGGGGTAGCGAGCTACGAGCAGTACTTC.

V usage is TRBV6-5 and J usage is TRBJ2-7, with a possible D match to TRBD1 (6 bases). In germline, CDR1 is MNHEY, CDR2 SVGAGI. The V and J ends lost 6 bases and 2 bases respectively, with 17 bases between them. The CDR3 loop spans 15 amino acids. The CDR3 coding sequence is TGTGCCAGCAGCCGACAGGCAACGGCCCCCTACGAGCAGTACTTC. Amino acids: CASSRQATAPYEQYF.

This clone was detected only a few times. The gene calls are TRBV12-5 and TRBJ1-1, with D unresolved. This CDR3 comprises 13 residues. Per the germline V gene, CDR1 is LGHNT and CDR2 is FRNRAP. V was clipped by 2 bases and J by 7 bases, with 11 bases between them. The CDR3 sequence is CASGLSGVHEAFF. The CDR3 region has the DNA TGTGCTAGTGGTTTGAGCGGAGTCCATGAAGCTTTCTTT.

This clone was recorded only once. V and J are TRBV19 and TRBJ1-5; D gene ambiguous. This CDR3 has 14 residues. V lost 6 bases and J lost 2, with 11 bases in between. From germline, CDR1 is LNHDA and CDR2 SQIVND (reference sequence). The CDR3 is CASSAEARNQPQHF. CDR3 in DNA: TGTGCCAGTAGCGCGGAGGCTCGCAATCAGCCCCAGCATTTT.